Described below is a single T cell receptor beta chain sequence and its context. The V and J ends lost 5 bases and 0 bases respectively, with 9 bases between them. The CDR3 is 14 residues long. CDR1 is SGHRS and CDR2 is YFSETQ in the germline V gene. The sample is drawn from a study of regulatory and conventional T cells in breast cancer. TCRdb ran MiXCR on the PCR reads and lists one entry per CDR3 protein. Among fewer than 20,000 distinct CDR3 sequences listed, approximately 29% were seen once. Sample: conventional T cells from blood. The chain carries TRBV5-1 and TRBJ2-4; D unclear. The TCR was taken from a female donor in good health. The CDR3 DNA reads TGCGCCAGCAGGGGAACAGAAGCCAAAAACATTCAGTACTTC. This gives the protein CASRGTEAKNIQYF.